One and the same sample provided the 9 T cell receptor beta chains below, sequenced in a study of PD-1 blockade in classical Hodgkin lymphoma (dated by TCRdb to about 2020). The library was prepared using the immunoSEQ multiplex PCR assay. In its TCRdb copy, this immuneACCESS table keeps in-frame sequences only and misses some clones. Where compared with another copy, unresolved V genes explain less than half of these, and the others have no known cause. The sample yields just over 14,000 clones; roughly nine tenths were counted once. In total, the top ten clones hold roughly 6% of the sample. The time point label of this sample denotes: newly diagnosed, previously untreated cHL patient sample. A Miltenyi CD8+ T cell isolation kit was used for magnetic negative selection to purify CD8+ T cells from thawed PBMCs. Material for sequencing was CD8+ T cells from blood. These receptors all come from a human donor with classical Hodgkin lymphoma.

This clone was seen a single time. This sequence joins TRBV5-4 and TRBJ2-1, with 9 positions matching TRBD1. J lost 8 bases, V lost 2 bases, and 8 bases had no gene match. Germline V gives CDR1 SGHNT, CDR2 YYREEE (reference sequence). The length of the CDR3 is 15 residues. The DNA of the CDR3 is TGTGCCAGCAGCTTATGGGACAGGGAATTCGATGAGCAGTTCTTC. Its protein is CASSLWDREFDEQFF.

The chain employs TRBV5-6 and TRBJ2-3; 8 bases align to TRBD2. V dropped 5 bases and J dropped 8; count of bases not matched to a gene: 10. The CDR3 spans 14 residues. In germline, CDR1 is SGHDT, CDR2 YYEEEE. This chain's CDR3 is CASSMGESGGTQYF. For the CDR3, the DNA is TGTGCCAGCAGTATGGGGGAGAGCGGGGGTACGCAGTATTTT. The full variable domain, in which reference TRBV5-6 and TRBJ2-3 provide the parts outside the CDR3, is DAGVTQSPTHLIKTRGQQVTLRCSPKSGHDTVSWYQQALGQGPQFIFQYYEEEERQRGNFPDRFSGHQFPNYSSELNVNALLLGDSALYLCASSMGESGGTQYFGPGTRLTVL.

CDR3 coding DNA: TGCGCCAGCAGCCAAGCCGCGGTAAACACCATATATTTT. Its translation: CASSQAAVNTIYF. The J gene is TRBJ1-3, the V gene TRBV4-1; D is unclear. V lost 1 base and J 6 bases, leaving 7 bases between the germline ends. The CDR3 runs 13 residues. Germline assignment: CDR1 MGHRA and CDR2 YSYEKL.

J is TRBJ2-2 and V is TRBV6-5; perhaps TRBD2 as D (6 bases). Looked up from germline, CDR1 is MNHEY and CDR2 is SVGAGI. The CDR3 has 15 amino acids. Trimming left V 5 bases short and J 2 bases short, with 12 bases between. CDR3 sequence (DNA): TGTGCCAGCAGTCTCCCCACTAGCAACACCGGGGAGCTGTTTTTT. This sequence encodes CASSLPTSNTGELFF.

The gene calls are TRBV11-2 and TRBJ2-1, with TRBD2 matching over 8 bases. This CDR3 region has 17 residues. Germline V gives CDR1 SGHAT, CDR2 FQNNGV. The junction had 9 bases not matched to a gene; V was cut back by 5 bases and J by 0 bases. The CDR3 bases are TGTGCCAGCAGCCCATTCGGGGGGGGTAGCTCCTACAATGAGCAGTTCTTC. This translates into CASSPFGGGSSYNEQFF. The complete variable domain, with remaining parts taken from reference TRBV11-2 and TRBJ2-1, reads EAGVAQSPRYKIIEKRQSVAFWCNPISGHATLYWYQQILGQGPKLLIQFQNNGVVDDSQLPKDRFSAERLKGVDSTLKIQPAKLEDSAVYLCASSPFGGGSSYNEQFFGPGTRLTVL.

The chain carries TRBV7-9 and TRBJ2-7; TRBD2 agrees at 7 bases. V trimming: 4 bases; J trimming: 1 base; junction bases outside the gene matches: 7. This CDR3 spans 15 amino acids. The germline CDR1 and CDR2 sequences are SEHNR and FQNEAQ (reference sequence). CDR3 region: CASSSSGTRSYEQYF. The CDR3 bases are TGTGCCAGCAGCTCAAGCGGGACTCGTTCCTACGAGCAGTACTTC.

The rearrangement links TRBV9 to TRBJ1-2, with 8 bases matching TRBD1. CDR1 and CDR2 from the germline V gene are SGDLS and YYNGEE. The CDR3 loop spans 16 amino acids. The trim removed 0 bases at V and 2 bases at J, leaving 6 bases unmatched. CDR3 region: CASSVAVTGENYGYTF. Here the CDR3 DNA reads TGTGCCAGCAGCGTAGCTGTGACAGGGGAGAACTATGGCTACACCTTC. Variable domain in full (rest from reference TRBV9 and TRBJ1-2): DSGVTQTPKHLITATGQRVTLRCSPRSGDLSVYWYQQSLDQGLQFLIQYYNGEERAKGNILERFSAQQFPDLHSELNLSSLELGDSALYFCASSVAVTGENYGYTFGSGTRLTVV.

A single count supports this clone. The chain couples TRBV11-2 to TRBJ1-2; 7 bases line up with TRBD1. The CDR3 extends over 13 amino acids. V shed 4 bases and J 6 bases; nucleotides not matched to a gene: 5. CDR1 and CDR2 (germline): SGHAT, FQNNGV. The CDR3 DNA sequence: TGTGCCAGCAGCTCGACAGGGATGAATGGCTACACCTTC. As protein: CASSSTGMNGYTF.

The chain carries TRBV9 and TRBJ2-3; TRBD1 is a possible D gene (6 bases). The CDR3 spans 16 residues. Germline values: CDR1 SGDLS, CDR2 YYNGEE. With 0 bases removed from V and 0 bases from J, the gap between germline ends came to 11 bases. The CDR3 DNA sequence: TGTGCCAGCAGCGTAGGAGGGGGACCAAGCACAGATACGCAGTATTTT. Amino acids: CASSVGGGPSTDTQYF.